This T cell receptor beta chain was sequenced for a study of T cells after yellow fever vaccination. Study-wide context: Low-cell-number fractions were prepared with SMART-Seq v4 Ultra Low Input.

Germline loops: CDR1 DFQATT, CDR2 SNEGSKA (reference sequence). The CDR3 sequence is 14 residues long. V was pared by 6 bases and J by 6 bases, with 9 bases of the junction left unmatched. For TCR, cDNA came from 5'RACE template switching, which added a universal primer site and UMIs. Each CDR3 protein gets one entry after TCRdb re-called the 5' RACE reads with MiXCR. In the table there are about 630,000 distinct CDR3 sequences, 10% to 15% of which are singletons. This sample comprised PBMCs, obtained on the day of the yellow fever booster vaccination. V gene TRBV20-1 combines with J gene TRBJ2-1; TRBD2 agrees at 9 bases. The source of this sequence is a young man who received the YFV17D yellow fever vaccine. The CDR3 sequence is CSATWAGGINEQFF. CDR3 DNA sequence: TGCAGTGCCACCTGGGCGGGAGGGATCAATGAGCAGTTCTTC.